One and the same sample provided the 5 T cell receptor beta chains below, sequenced in a study of blood T cell repertoires in COVID-19 (dated by TCRdb to 2019 to 2021). Libraries were built with the immunoSEQ multiplex PCR assay. TCRdb took over this immuneACCESS table, retaining in-frame rearrangements with V and J assigned. Such tables are incomplete; in checked studies, under half of the missing clones stem from an unresolved V gene, and the remainder is unexplained. The sample table contains 200,000 to 250,000 clones; only one count was recorded for roughly 78% of them. About 12% of the sample is taken by the ten largest. Sequenced input: peripheral blood. The origin of the receptors is a woman in her thirties or forties with acute or convalescent COVID-19.

This clone has a single count. V usage is TRBV4-3 and J usage is TRBJ2-1; 12 positions agree with TRBD2. CDR1 is LGHNA and CDR2 is YSLEER in the germline V gene. The CDR3 length is 16 residues. With V trimmed by 4 bases and J by 2 bases, 3 bases remained unmatched. This chain's CDR3 is CASSPGLAGTYNEQFF. CDR3 DNA sequence: TGCGCCAGCAGCCCCGGACTAGCGGGAACCTACAATGAGCAGTTCTTC.

The chain is built from TRBV5-1 and TRBJ2-3; 7 bases are shared with TRBD2. The CDR3 contains 16 residues. Germline loops: CDR1 SGHRS, CDR2 YFSETQ. Unmatched junction bases numbered 8, after V lost 4 bases and J lost 0 bases. The CDR3 spells CASSSGNGISTDTQYF. CDR3 coding DNA: TGCGCCAGCAGCAGCGGGAACGGTATTAGCACAGATACGCAGTATTTT. Based on the CDR3 plus reference TRBV5-1 and TRBJ2-3, the full variable domain is KAGVTQTPRYLIKTRGQQVTLSCSPISGHRSVSWYQQTPGQGLQFLFEYFSETQRNKGNFPGRFSGRQFSNSRSEMNVSTLELGDSALYLCASSSGNGISTDTQYFGPGTRLTVL.

V and J are TRBV5-1 and TRBJ1-4, with 7 bases lining up with TRBD1. Per germline, CDR1 SGHRS and CDR2 YFSETQ. The V segment lost 5 bases and the J segment 6 bases; nucleotides outside the gene matches: 16. The CDR3 loop spans 17 amino acids. The CDR3 loop reads CASSRTQGGDSDEKLFF. CDR3 DNA: TGCGCCAGCAGTCGAACACAAGGGGGCGATTCGGATGAAAAACTGTTTTTT. The whole variable domain, remainder taken from reference TRBV5-1 and TRBJ1-4, is KAGVTQTPRYLIKTRGQQVTLSCSPISGHRSVSWYQQTPGQGLQFLFEYFSETQRNKGNFPGRFSGRQFSNSRSEMNVSTLELGDSALYLCASSRTQGGDSDEKLFFGSGTQLSVL.

In this sample, this clone turned up once. The chain employs TRBV18 and TRBJ2-2; perhaps TRBD1 as D (6 bases). Looked up from germline, CDR1 is KGHSH and CDR2 is LQKENI. The V and J ends lost 6 bases and 1 base respectively, with 9 bases between them. This CDR3 is 14 amino acids long. CDR3 amino acids: CASSWTENTGELFF. The CDR3, as DNA: TGTGCCAGCTCCTGGACAGAGAACACCGGGGAGCTGTTTTTT.

V is TRBV9 and J is TRBJ2-2; 13 bases are a match to TRBD2. CDR1 SGDLS and CDR2 YYNGEE come from the germline V gene. The CDR3 sequence is 16 residues long. V was pared by 0 bases and J by 7 bases, with 3 bases of the junction left unmatched. This CDR3 is CASSVGTSGSYGELFF. CDR3 DNA: TGTGCCAGCAGCGTAGGGACTAGCGGGAGTTACGGGGAGCTGTTTTTT.